Listed below are T cell receptor beta chains from one sample, sequenced in a study of T cells in Graves' hyperthyroidism and ophthalmopathy. TCRdb passed the multiplex PCR reads through MiXCR, listing each CDR3 protein once. The table shows hundreds of thousands of distinct CDR3 sequences, with about 14% occurring only once. What was sequenced was blood. The receptors were sampled from a woman in her thirties or forties with Graves' ophthalmopathy. Both conserved end residues are part of each CDR3. D genes are given only for firm matches. Rows give clone size only sometimes, using once, few, many, or a class for an expanded clone.

D gene: .; V gene: TRBV12-3/TRBV12-4; clone size: many; J gene: TRBJ2-5; CDR3 protein: CASSLVERQETQYF; CDR3 DNA: TGTGCCAGCAGTTTAGTAGAACGCCAAGAGACCCAGTACTTC
D gene: .; V gene: TRBV29-1; clone size: few; J gene: TRBJ2-2; CDR3 protein: CSVEGETVGTGELFF; CDR3 DNA: TGCAGCGTTGAGGGGGAGACAGTGGGCACCGGGGAGCTGTTTTTT
D gene: .; V gene: TRBV29-1; clone size: many; J gene: TRBJ2-7; CDR3 protein: CSVEQSYEQYF; CDR3 DNA: TGCAGCGTTGAACAGTCCTACGAGCAGTACTTC
D gene: TRBD1; V gene: TRBV6-5; clone size: many; J gene: TRBJ2-5; CDR3 protein: CASSYPSRTGETQYF; CDR3 DNA: TGTGCCAGCAGTTATCCCTCGAGGACAGGAGAGACCCAGTACTTC
D gene: TRBD2; V gene: TRBV11-2; clone size: .; J gene: TRBJ2-2; CDR3 protein: CASSLGLAGTSNTGELFF; CDR3 DNA: TGTGCCAGCAGCTTAGGACTAGCGGGAACTTCGAACACCGGGGAGCTGTTTTTT
D gene: .; V gene: TRBV5-4; clone size: many; J gene: TRBJ2-7; CDR3 protein: CASSLALVKGSPGGKGLYEQYF; CDR3 DNA: TGTGCCAGCAGCTTGGCCTTGGTTAAAGGCTCTCCGGGCGGGAAGGGGTTGTACGAGCAGTACTTC
D gene: TRBD2; V gene: TRBV6-4; clone size: many; J gene: TRBJ2-2; CDR3 protein: CASSDPPKRGPWNAGELFF; CDR3 DNA: TGTGCCAGCAGTGACCCCCCGAAGCGGGGGCCCTGGAACGCCGGGGAGCTGTTTTTT
D gene: TRBD1; V gene: TRBV10-3; clone size: .; J gene: TRBJ2-2; CDR3 protein: CATKGQGNTGELFF; CDR3 DNA: TGTGCCACCAAGGGACAGGGCAACACCGGGGAGCTGTTTTTT
D gene: .; V gene: TRBV7-8; clone size: many; J gene: TRBJ2-7; CDR3 protein: CASSKNSYEQYF; CDR3 DNA: TGTGCCAGCAGCAAGAACAGCTACGAGCAGTACTTC
D gene: .; V gene: TRBV6-1; clone size: many; J gene: TRBJ2-2; CDR3 protein: CASSIGVTNTGELFF; CDR3 DNA: TGTGCCAGCAGTATAGGAGTTACGAACACCGGGGAGCTGTTTTTT
D gene: TRBD2; V gene: TRBV12-3/TRBV12-4; clone size: many; J gene: TRBJ2-5; CDR3 protein: CASSLLGLAGEETQYF; CDR3 DNA: TGTGCCAGCAGTTTATTAGGACTAGCGGGAGAAGAGACCCAGTACTTC
D gene: .; V gene: TRBV28; clone size: many; J gene: TRBJ2-7; CDR3 protein: CASSLLGASGEQYF; CDR3 DNA: TGTGCCAGCAGTTTATTGGGGGCCTCGGGCGAGCAGTACTTC
D gene: .; V gene: TRBV28; clone size: once; J gene: TRBJ1-2; CDR3 protein: CASSATSFWEANYGYTF; CDR3 DNA: TGTGCCAGCAGCGCCACATCCTTCTGGGAAGCTAACTATGGCTACACCTTC
D gene: TRBD1; V gene: TRBV10-3; clone size: many; J gene: TRBJ2-7; CDR3 protein: CAISAGQGGYF; CDR3 DNA: TGTGCCATCAGTGCAGGACAGGGTGGGTACTTC
D gene: .; V gene: TRBV24-1; clone size: many; J gene: TRBJ1-1; CDR3 protein: CATSDGAENTEAFF; CDR3 DNA: TGTGCCACCAGTGATGGGGCAGAGAACACTGAAGCTTTCTTT
D gene: .; V gene: TRBV12-5; clone size: .; J gene: TRBJ1-1; CDR3 protein: CASGLAEPVFMNTEAFF; CDR3 DNA: TGTGCTAGTGGTTTGGCGGAACCCGTATTCATGAACACTGAAGCTTTCTTT
D gene: TRBD2; V gene: TRBV6-1; clone size: many; J gene: TRBJ2-7; CDR3 protein: CASSPGTSISYEQYF; CDR3 DNA: TGTGCCAGCAGTCCCGGGACTAGCATTTCCTACGAGCAGTACTTC
D gene: .; V gene: TRBV28; clone size: .; J gene: TRBJ2-7; CDR3 protein: CASRTKRNEQYF; CDR3 DNA: TGTGCCAGCAGGACCAAGCGGAACGAGCAGTACTTC
D gene: .; V gene: TRBV2; clone size: many; J gene: TRBJ2-5; CDR3 protein: CASSPLEGETQYF; CDR3 DNA: TGTGCCAGCAGCCCGCTGGAGGGAGAGACCCAGTACTTC
D gene: TRBD1; V gene: TRBV6-5; clone size: .; J gene: TRBJ1-1; CDR3 protein: CASSYGTDWSTEAFF; CDR3 DNA: TGTGCCAGCAGTTACGGGACAGACTGGAGCACTGAAGCTTTCTTT
D gene: .; V gene: TRBV20-1; clone size: few; J gene: TRBJ2-7; CDR3 protein: CSAFSRVSYEQYF; CDR3 DNA: TGCAGTGCTTTCTCCAGGGTCTCCTACGAGCAGTACTTC
D gene: .; V gene: TRBV28; clone size: many; J gene: TRBJ1-1; CDR3 protein: CASSLVQGANTEAFF; CDR3 DNA: TGTGCCAGCAGTTTAGTGCAGGGCGCGAACACTGAAGCTTTCTTT
D gene: .; V gene: TRBV30; clone size: many; J gene: TRBJ2-7; CDR3 protein: CAWTRFGSKYEQYF; CDR3 DNA: TGTGCCTGGACCCGGTTCGGGAGCAAGTACGAGCAGTACTTC
D gene: TRBD2; V gene: TRBV7-9; clone size: once; J gene: TRBJ2-7; CDR3 protein: CASSLAAGESYEQYF; CDR3 DNA: TGTGCCAGCAGCTTAGCGGCGGGAGAGTCATACGAGCAGTACTTC
D gene: TRBD1; V gene: TRBV19; clone size: .; J gene: TRBJ2-7; CDR3 protein: CASSTGGESYEQYF; CDR3 DNA: TGTGCCAGTAGTACAGGGGGAGAGTCCTACGAGCAGTACTTC